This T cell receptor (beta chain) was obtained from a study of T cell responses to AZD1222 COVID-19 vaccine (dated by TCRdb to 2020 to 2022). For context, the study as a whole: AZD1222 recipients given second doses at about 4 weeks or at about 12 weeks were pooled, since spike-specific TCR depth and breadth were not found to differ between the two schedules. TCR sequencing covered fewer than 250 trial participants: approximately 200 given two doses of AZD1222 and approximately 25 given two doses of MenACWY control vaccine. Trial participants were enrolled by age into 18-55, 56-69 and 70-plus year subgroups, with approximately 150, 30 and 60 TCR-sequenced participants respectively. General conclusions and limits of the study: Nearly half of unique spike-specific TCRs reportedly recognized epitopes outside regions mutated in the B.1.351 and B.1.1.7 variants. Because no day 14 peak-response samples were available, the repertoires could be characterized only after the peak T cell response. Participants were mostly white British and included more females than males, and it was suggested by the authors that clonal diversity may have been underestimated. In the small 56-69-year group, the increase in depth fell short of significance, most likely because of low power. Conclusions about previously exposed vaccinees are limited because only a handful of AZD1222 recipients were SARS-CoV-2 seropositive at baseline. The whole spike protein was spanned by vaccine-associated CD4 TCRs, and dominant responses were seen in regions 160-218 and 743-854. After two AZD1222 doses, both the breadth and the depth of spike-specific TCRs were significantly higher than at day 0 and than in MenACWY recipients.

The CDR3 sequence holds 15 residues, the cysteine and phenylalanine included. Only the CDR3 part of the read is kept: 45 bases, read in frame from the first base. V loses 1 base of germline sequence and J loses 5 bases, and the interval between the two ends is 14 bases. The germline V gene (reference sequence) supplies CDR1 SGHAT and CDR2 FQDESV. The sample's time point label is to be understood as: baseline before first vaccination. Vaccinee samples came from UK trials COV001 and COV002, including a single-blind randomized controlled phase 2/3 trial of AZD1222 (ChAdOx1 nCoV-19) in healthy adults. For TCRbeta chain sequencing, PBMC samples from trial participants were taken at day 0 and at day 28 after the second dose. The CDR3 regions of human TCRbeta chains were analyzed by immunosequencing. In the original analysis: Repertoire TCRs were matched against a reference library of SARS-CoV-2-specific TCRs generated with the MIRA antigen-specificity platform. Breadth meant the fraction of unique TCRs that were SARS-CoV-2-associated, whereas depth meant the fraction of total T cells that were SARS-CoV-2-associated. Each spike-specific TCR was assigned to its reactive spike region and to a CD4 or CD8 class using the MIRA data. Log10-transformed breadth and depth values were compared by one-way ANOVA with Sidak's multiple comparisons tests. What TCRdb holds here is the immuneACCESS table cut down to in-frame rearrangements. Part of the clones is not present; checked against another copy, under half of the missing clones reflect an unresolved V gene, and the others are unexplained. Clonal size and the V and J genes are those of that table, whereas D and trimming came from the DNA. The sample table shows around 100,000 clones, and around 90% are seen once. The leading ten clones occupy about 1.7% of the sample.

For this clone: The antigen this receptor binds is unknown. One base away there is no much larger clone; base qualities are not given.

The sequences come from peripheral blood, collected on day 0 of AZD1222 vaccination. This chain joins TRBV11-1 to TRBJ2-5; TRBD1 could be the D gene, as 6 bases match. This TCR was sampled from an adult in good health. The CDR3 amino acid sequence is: CASSLERGRGETQYF. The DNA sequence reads TGTGCCAGCAGCTTAGAAAGGGGTAGGGGGGAGACCCAGTACTTC.